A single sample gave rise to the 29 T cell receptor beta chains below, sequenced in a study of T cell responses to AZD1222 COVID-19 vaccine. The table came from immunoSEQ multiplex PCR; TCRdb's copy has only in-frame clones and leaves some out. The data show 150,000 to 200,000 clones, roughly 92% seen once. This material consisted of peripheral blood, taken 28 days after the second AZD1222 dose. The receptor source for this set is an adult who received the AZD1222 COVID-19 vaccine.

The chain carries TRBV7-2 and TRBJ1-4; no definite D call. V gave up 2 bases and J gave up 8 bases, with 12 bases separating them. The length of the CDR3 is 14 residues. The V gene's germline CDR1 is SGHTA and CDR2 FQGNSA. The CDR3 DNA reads TGTGCCAGCAGCTTACGACAACCGGGCGAAAAACTGTTTTTT. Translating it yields CASSLRQPGEKLFF.

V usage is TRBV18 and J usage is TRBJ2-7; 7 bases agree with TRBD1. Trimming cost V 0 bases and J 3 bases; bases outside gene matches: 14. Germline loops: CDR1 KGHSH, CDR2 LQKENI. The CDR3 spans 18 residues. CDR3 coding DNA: TGTGCCAGCTCACCACCGATAACCGCGACAGGGCCCATCTACGAGCAGTACTTC. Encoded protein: CASSPPITATGPIYEQYF. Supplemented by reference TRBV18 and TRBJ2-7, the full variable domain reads NAGVMQNPRHLVRRRGQEARLRCSPMKGHSHVYWYRQLPEEGLKFMVYLQKENIIDESGMPKERFSAEFPKEGPSILRIQQVVRGDSAAYFCASSPPITATGPIYEQYFGPGTRLTVT.

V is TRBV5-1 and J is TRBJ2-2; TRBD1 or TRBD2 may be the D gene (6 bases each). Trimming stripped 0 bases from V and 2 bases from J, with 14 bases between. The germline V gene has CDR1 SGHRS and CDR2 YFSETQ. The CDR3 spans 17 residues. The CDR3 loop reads CASSLVPPGANTGELFF. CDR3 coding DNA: TGCGCCAGCAGCTTGGTGCCCCCGGGGGCAAACACCGGGGAGCTGTTTTTT.

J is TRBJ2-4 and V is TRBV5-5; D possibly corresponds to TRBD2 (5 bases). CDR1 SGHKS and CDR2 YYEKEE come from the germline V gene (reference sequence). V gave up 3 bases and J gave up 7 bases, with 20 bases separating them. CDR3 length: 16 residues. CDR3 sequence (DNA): TGTGCCAGCAGCTCCCACTCACCAAGCGGCAGGAACATTCAGTACTTC. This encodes CASSSHSPSGRNIQYF.

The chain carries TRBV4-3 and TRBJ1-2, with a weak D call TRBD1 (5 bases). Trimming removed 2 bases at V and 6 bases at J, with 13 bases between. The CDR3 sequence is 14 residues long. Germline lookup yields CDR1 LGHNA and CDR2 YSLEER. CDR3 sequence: CASSQQGRLDGYTF. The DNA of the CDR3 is TGCGCCAGCAGCCAACAGGGTCGGCTCGATGGCTACACCTTC.

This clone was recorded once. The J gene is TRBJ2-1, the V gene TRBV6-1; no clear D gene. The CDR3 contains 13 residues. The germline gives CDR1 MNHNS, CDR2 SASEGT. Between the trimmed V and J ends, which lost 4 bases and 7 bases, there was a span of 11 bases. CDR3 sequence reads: CASSVWGWNEQFF. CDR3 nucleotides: TGTGCCAGCAGTGTGTGGGGTTGGAATGAGCAGTTCTTC.

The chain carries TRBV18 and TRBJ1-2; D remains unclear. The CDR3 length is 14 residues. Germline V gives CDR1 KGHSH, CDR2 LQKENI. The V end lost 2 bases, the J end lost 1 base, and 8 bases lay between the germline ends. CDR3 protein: CASSPGPINYGYTF. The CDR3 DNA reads TGTGCCAGCTCACCAGGGCCCATTAACTATGGCTACACCTTC.

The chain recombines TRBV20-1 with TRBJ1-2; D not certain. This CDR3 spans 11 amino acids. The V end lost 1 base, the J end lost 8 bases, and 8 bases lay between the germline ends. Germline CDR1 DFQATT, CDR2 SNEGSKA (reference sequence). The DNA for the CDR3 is TGCAGTGCTAGAGGTGGCGGAGGCTACACCTTC. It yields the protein CSARGGGGYTF.

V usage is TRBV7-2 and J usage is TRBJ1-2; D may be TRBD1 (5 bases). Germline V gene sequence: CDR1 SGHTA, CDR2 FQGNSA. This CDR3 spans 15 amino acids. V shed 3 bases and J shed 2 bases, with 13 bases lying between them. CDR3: CASSFDKGRNYGYTF. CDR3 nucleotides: TGTGCCAGCAGCTTTGATAAGGGGAGAAACTATGGCTACACCTTC. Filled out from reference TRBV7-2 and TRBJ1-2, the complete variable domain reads GAGVSQSPSNKVTEKGKDVELRCDPISGHTALYWYRQSLGQGLEFLIYFQGNSAPDKSGLPSDRFSAERTGGSVSTLTIQRTQQEDSAVYLCASSFDKGRNYGYTFGSGTRLTVV.

The CDR3, as DNA: TGTGCCAGCAGTAGGACAGGGGGTGATGGCTACACCTTC. Amino acid sequence: CASSRTGGDGYTF. The V and J genes are TRBV2 and TRBJ1-2; TRBD1 matches at 10 bases. This CDR3 contains 13 residues. The germline V gene has CDR1 SNHLY and CDR2 FYNNEI. V lost 5 bases to trimming and J lost 6 bases; unmatched junction nucleotides: 3.

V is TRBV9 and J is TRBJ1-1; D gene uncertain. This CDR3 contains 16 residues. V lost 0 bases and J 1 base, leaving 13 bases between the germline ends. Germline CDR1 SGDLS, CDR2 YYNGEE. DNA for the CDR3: TGTGCCAGCAGCGTAGCAGTGGGTCCTTCGAACACTGAAGCTTTCTTT. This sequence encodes CASSVAVGPSNTEAFF.

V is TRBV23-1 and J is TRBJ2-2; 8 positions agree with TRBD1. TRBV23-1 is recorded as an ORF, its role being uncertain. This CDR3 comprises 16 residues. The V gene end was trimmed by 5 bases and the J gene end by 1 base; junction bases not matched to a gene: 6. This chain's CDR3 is CASSSPGQENTGELFF. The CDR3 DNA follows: TGCGCCAGCAGTAGCCCGGGACAGGAGAACACCGGGGAGCTGTTTTTT.

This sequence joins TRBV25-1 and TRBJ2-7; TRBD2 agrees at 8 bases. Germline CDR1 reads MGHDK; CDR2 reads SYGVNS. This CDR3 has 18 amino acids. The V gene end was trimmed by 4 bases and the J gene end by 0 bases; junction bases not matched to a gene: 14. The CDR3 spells CASSGAPAGGGLSYEQYF. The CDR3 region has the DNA TGTGCCAGCAGTGGGGCCCCGGCGGGCGGGGGGCTCTCCTACGAGCAGTACTTC.

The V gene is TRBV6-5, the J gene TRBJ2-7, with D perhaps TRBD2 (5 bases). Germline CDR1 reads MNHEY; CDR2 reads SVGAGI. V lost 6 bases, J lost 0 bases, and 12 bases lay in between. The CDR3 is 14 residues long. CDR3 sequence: CASRTKYSSYEQYF. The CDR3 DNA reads TGTGCCAGCAGGACTAAATATAGCTCCTACGAGCAGTACTTC.

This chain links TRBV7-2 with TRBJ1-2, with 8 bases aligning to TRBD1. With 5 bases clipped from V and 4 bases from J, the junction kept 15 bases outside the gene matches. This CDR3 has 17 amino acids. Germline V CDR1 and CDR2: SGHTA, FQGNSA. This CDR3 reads CASSPFRTGRTVYGYTF. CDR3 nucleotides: TGTGCCAGCAGCCCCTTTAGGACAGGGCGGACGGTCTATGGCTACACCTTC.

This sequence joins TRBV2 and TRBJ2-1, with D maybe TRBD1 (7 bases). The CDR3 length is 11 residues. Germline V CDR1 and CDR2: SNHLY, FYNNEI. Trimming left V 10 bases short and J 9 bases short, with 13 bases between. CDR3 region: CATQGGGEQFF. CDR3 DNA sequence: TGTGCCACGCAGGGGGGTGGTGAGCAGTTCTTC.

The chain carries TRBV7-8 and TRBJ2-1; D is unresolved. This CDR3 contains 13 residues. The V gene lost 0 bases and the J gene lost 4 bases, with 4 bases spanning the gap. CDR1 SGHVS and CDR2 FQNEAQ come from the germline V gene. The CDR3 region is CASSLALYNEQFF. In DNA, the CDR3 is TGTGCCAGCAGCTTAGCCCTGTACAATGAGCAGTTCTTC.

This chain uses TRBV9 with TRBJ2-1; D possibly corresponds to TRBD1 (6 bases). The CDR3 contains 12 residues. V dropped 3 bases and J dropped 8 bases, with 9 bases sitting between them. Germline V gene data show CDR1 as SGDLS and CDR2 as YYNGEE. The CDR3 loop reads CASSGDMYEQFF. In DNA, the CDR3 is TGTGCCAGCAGCGGGGACATGTATGAGCAGTTCTTC. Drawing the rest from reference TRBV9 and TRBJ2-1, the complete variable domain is DSGVTQTPKHLITATGQRVTLRCSPRSGDLSVYWYQQSLDQGLQFLIQYYNGEERAKGNILERFSAQQFPDLHSELNLSSLELGDSALYFCASSGDMYEQFFGPGTRLTVL.

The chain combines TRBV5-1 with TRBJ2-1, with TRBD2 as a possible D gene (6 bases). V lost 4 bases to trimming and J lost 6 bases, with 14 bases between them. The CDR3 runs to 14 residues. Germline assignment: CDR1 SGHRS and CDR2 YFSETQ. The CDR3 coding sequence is TGCGCCAGCAGCCCGGAGGGTCAGCCCAATGAGCAGTTCTTC. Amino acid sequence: CASSPEGQPNEQFF.

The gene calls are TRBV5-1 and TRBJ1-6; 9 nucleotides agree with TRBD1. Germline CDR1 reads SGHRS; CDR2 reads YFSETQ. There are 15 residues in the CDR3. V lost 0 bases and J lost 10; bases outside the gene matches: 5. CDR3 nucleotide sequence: TGCGCCAGCAGCTTGGCTAGGACAGGGGTCTCACCCCTCCACTTT. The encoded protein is CASSLARTGVSPLHF.

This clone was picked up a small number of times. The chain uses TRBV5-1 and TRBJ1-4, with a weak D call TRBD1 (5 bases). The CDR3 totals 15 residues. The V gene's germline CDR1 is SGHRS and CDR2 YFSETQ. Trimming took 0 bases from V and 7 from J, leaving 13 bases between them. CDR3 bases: TGCGCCAGCAGCTTGGCAGGGTCTGGTGGTGAAAAACTGTTTTTT. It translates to CASSLAGSGGEKLFF.

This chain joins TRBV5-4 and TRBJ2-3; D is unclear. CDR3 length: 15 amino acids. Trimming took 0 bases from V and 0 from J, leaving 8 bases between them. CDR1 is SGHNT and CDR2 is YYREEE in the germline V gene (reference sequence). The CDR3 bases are TGTGCCAGCAGCTTGGGAAGTACTAGCACAGATACGCAGTATTTT. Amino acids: CASSLGSTSTDTQYF.

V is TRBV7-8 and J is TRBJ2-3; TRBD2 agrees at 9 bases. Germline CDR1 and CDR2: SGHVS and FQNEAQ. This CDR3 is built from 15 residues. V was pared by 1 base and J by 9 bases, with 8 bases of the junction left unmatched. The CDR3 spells CASSLVWLAGLTQYF. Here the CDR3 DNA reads TGTGCCAGCAGCTTAGTTTGGCTAGCGGGGCTAACGCAGTATTTT.

The CDR3 loop is CASSHRLASTDTQYF. In nucleotides, the CDR3 is TGTGCCAGCAGCCACCGACTAGCTAGCACAGATACGCAGTATTTT. This rearrangement joins TRBV27 to TRBJ2-3; 7 bases are a match to TRBD2. This CDR3 spans 15 amino acids. Germline trimming cut 6 bases from V and 0 bases from J; bases unmatched to any gene: 6. The germline V gene has CDR1 MNHEY and CDR2 SMNVEV (reference sequence).

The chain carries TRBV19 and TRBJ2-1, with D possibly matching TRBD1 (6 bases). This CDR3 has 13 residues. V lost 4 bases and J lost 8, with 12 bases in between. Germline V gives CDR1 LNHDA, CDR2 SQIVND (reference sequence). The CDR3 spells CASSKQGLDEQFF. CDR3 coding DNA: TGTGCCAGTAGTAAACAGGGTCTCGATGAGCAGTTCTTC.

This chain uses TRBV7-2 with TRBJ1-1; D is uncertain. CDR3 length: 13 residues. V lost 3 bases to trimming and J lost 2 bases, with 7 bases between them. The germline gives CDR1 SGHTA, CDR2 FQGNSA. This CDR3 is CASSFNLNTEAFF. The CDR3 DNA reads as TGTGCCAGCAGCTTCAATCTCAACACTGAAGCTTTCTTT.

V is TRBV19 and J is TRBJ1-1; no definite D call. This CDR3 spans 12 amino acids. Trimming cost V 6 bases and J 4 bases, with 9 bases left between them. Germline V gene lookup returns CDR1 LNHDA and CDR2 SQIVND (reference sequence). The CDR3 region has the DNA TGTGCCAGTAGCGGGTGGGGCACTGAAGCTTTCTTT. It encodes CASSGWGTEAFF.

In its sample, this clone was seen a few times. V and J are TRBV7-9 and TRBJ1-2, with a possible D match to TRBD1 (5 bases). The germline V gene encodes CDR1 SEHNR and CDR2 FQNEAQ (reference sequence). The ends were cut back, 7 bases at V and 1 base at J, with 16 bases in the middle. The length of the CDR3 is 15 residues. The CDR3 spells CASTGGTGYNYGYTF. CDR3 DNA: TGTGCCAGCACCGGGGGGACGGGTTATAACTATGGCTACACCTTC.

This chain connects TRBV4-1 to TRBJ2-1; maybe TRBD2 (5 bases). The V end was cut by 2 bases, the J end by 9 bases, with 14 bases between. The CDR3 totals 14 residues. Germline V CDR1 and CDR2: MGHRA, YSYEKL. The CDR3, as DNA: TGCGCCAGCAGCCAAAGCAGTTTGGGGAGTGAGCAGTTCTTC. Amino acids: CASSQSSLGSEQFF.